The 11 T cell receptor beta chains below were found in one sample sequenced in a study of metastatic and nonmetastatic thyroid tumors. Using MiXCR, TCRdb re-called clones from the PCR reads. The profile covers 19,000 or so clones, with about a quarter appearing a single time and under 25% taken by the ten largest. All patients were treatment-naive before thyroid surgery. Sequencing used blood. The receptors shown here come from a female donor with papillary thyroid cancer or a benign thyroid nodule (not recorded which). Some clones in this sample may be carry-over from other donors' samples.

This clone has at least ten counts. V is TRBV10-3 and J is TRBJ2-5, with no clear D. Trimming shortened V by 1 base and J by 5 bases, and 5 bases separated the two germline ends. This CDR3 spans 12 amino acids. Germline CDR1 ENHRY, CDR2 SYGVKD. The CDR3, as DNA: TGTGCCATCAGTGAGTACGGCGAGACCCAGTACTTC. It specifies CAISEYGETQYF.

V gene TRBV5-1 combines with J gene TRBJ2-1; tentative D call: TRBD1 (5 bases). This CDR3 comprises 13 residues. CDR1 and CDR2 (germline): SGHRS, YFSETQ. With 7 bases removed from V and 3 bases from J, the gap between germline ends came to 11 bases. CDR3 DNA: TGCGCCAGCGGGGTAGGGGTCTACAATGAGCAGTTCTTC. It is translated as CASGVGVYNEQFF. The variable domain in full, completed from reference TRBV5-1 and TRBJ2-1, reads KAGVTQTPRYLIKTRGQQVTLSCSPISGHRSVSWYQQTPGQGLQFLFEYFSETQRNKGNFPGRFSGRQFSNSRSEMNVSTLELGDSALYLCASGVGVYNEQFFGPGTRLTVL.

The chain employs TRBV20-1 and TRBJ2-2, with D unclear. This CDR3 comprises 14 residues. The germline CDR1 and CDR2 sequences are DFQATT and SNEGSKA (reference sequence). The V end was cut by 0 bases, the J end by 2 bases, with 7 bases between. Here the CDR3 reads CSARDGVNTGELFF. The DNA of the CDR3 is TGCAGTGCTAGAGATGGCGTAAACACCGGGGAGCTGTTTTTT.

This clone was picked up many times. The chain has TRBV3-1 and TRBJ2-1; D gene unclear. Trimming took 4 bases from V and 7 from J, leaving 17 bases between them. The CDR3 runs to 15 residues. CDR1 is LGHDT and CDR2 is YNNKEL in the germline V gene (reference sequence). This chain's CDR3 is CASSPTPQVGNEQFF. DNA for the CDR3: TGTGCCAGCAGCCCCACCCCCCAAGTTGGGAATGAGCAGTTCTTC.

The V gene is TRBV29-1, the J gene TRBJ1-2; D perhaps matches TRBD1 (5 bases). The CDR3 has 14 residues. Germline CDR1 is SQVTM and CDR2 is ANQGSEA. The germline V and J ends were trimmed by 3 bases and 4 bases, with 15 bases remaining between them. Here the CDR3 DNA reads TGCAGCGTTGAGGTATGGGACGGACCCTATGGCTACACCTTC. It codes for CSVEVWDGPYGYTF. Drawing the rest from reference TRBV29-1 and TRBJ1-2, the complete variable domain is SAVISQKPSRDICQRGTSLTIQCQVDSQVTMMFWYRQQPGQSLTLIATANQGSEATYESGFVIDKFPISRPNLTFSTLTVSNMSPEDSSIYLCSVEVWDGPYGYTFGSGTRLTVV.

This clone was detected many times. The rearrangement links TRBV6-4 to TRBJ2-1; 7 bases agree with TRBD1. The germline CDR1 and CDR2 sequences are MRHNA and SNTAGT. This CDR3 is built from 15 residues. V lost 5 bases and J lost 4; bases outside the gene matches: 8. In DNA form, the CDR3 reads TGTGCCAGCAGTAACGGGACAGAAGCTTACAATGAGCAGTTCTTC. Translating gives CASSNGTEAYNEQFF.

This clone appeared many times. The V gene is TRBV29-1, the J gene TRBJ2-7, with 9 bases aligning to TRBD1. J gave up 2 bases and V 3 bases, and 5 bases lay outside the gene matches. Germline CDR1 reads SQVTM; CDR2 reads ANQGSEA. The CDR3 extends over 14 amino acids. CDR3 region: CSVDDGTGTYEQYF. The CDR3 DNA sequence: TGCAGCGTTGATGATGGGACAGGGACCTACGAGCAGTACTTC.

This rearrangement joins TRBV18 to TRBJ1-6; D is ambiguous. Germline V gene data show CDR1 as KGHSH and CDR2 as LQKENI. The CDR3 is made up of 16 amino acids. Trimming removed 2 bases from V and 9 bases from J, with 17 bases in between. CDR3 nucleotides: TGTGCCAGCTCACCAGGGCCGGTCTATGTTGGTTCACCCCTCCACTTT. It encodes CASSPGPVYVGSPLHF. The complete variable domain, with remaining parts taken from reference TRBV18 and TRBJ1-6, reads NAGVMQNPRHLVRRRGQEARLRCSPMKGHSHVYWYRQLPEEGLKFMVYLQKENIIDESGMPKERFSAEFPKEGPSILRIQQVVRGDSAAYFCASSPGPVYVGSPLHFGNGTRLTVT.

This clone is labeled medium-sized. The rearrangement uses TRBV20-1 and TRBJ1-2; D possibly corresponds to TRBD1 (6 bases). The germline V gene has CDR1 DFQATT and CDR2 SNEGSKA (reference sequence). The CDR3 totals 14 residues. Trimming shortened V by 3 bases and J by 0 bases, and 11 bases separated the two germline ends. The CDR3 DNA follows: TGCAGTGCTAGGGGGACATACGCTAACTATGGCTACACCTTC. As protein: CSARGTYANYGYTF.

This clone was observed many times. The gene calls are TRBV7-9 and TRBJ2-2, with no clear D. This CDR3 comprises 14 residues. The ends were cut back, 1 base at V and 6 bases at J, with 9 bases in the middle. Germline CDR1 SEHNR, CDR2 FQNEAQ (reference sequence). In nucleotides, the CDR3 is TGTGCCAGCAGCTTAGTTCTCGGGCCCGGGGAGCTGTTTTTT. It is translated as CASSLVLGPGELFF.

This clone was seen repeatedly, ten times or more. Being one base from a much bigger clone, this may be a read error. The CDR3 DNA sequence: TGTGCCAGCAGTGGGGGAGGGTGGAGCTACACCTTC. It codes for CASSGGGWSYTF. V usage is TRBV28 and J usage is TRBJ1-2; D possibly corresponds to TRBD1 (5 bases). The CDR3 is 12 residues long. Germline V gene sequence: CDR1 MDHEN, CDR2 SYDVKM. Deletions cut 5 bases from V and 9 bases from J, with 13 bases between.